Listed below are T cell receptor beta chains from one sample, sequenced in a study of beta chain features in type 1 diabetes. Clones were sequenced by immunoSEQ multiplex PCR, and TCRdb holds only the in-frame ones, with some missing. The sample has about 120,000 clones, roughly a sixth seen once; the top ten hold 2% to 3%. Sequenced: central memory CD4+ T cells from blood. The receptors here all came from a man aged 18 to 29 with type 1 diabetes. Each CDR3 is given with its conserved first and last residue. The order of the fields is D gene, V gene, clone size, J gene, CDR3 length, CDR3 DNA, CDR3 protein. The D gene is left open where the match is weak. Only some rows state a clone size, as once, few, many or a class for expanded clones.

D gene: -
V gene: TRBV18
clone size: few
J gene: TRBJ1-5
CDR3 length: 13
CDR3 DNA: TGTGCCAGCTCACCCAGGGACCGGCAGCCCCAGCATTTT
CDR3 protein: CASSPRDRQPQHF

D gene: -
V gene: TRBV6-6
clone size: -
J gene: TRBJ1-5
CDR3 length: 14
CDR3 DNA: TGTGCCAGCAGTTACTCAGAGAGGGGAGAGCCCCAGCATTTT
CDR3 protein: CASSYSERGEPQHF

D gene: -
V gene: TRBV29-1
clone size: -
J gene: TRBJ1-1
CDR3 length: 12
CDR3 DNA: TGCAGCGTGGATTGGGGATACACTGAAGCTTTCTTT
CDR3 protein: CSVDWGYTEAFF

D gene: TRBD1
V gene: TRBV27
clone size: few
J gene: TRBJ1-1
CDR3 length: 13
CDR3 DNA: TGTGCCAGCAGGGGGACAGGGGGCCTTGAAGCTTTCTTT
CDR3 protein: CASRGTGGLEAFF

D gene: -
V gene: TRBV30
clone size: -
J gene: TRBJ1-1
CDR3 length: 11
CDR3 DNA: TGTGCCTCTACACCGAACACTGAAGCTTTCTTT
CDR3 protein: CASTPNTEAFF

D gene: -
V gene: TRBV6-6
clone size: many
J gene: TRBJ2-3
CDR3 length: 12
CDR3 DNA: TGTGCCAGCAGCCCCGAGTGGGATACGCAGTATTTT
CDR3 protein: CASSPEWDTQYF

D gene: -
V gene: TRBV9
clone size: -
J gene: TRBJ1-1
CDR3 length: 15
CDR3 DNA: TGTGCCAGCAGCTTACCGGGGTCTCCGAACACTGAAGCTTTCTTT
CDR3 protein: CASSLPGSPNTEAFF

D gene: -
V gene: TRBV29-1
clone size: few
J gene: TRBJ2-3
CDR3 length: 17
CDR3 DNA: TGCAGCGTTGAAGGGGGGCTCGCAGACTTGGGTTCAGATACGCAGTATTTT
CDR3 protein: CSVEGGLADLGSDTQYF

D gene: -
V gene: TRBV9
clone size: few
J gene: TRBJ2-5
CDR3 length: 14
CDR3 DNA: TGTGCCAGCAGCGACTCCAGGGGCGGAGAGACCCAGTACTTC
CDR3 protein: CASSDSRGGETQYF

D gene: -
V gene: TRBV9
clone size: -
J gene: TRBJ1-5
CDR3 length: 14
CDR3 DNA: TGTGCCAGCAGCGTAGACTGGGGGAATCAGCCCCAGCATTTT
CDR3 protein: CASSVDWGNQPQHF

D gene: -
V gene: TRBV29-1
clone size: -
J gene: TRBJ2-5
CDR3 length: 14
CDR3 DNA: TGCAGCGCACCCGGGCTTACGATGCAAGAGACCCAGTACTTC
CDR3 protein: CSAPGLTMQETQYF

D gene: -
V gene: TRBV29-1
clone size: few
J gene: TRBJ1-1
CDR3 length: 10
CDR3 DNA: TGCAGCGCCATGAACACTGAAGCTTTCTTT
CDR3 protein: CSAMNTEAFF

D gene: TRBD2
V gene: TRBV18
clone size: few
J gene: TRBJ2-7
CDR3 length: 14
CDR3 DNA: TGTGCCAGCTCACGACTAGCGGGGGACTACGAGCAGTACTTC
CDR3 protein: CASSRLAGDYEQYF

D gene: TRBD1
V gene: TRBV30
clone size: -
J gene: TRBJ1-2
CDR3 length: 15
CDR3 DNA: TGTGCCTGGAGTGTCCGGGACAGGGGTTTAAATGGCTACACCTTC
CDR3 protein: CAWSVRDRGLNGYTF

D gene: TRBD1
V gene: TRBV29-1
clone size: -
J gene: TRBJ2-7
CDR3 length: 12
CDR3 DNA: TGCAGCGTTGTAAGACAGGGCTACGAGCAGTACTTC
CDR3 protein: CSVVRQGYEQYF

D gene: TRBD1
V gene: TRBV19
clone size: -
J gene: TRBJ2-2
CDR3 length: 13
CDR3 DNA: TGTGCCAGTAGTGGACAGGGCCCCGGGGAGCTGTTTTTT
CDR3 protein: CASSGQGPGELFF

D gene: -
V gene: TRBV2
clone size: few
J gene: TRBJ1-2
CDR3 length: 11
CDR3 DNA: TGTGCCGGCCGAGGGGGGAAAGGCTACACCTTC
CDR3 protein: CAGRGGKGYTF

D gene: -
V gene: TRBV30
clone size: once
J gene: TRBJ1-1
CDR3 length: 12
CDR3 DNA: TGTGCCTGGAGTGTTAGTAACACTGAAGCTTTCTTT
CDR3 protein: CAWSVSNTEAFF

D gene: -
V gene: TRBV7-9
clone size: -
J gene: TRBJ2-3
CDR3 length: 14
CDR3 DNA: TGTGCCAGCAGCTATAGCGGAAGCACAGATACGCAGTATTTT
CDR3 protein: CASSYSGSTDTQYF

D gene: -
V gene: TRBV9
clone size: -
J gene: TRBJ1-3
CDR3 length: 15
CDR3 DNA: TGTGCCAGCTCCCGGCAGTCGATCTCTGGAAACACCATATATTTT
CDR3 protein: CASSRQSISGNTIYF

D gene: -
V gene: TRBV6-5
clone size: -
J gene: TRBJ1-1
CDR3 length: 12
CDR3 DNA: TGTGCCAGCATTCGGGGGAACACTGAAGCTTTCTTT
CDR3 protein: CASIRGNTEAFF

D gene: -
V gene: TRBV4-3
clone size: few
J gene: TRBJ2-5
CDR3 length: 16
CDR3 DNA: TGCGCCAGCAGCCAAGACAGGGGCGCGTTTGGGGAGACCCAGTACTTC
CDR3 protein: CASSQDRGAFGETQYF

D gene: -
V gene: TRBV7-9
clone size: -
J gene: TRBJ1-2
CDR3 length: 14
CDR3 DNA: TGTGCCAGCAGTTTTGGACTGGGCCCCAGAGGCTACACCTTC
CDR3 protein: CASSFGLGPRGYTF

D gene: -
V gene: TRBV5-4
clone size: -
J gene: TRBJ2-5
CDR3 length: 14
CDR3 DNA: TGTGCCAGCAGCACGCCTGAGGGTGGAGAGACCCAGTACTTC
CDR3 protein: CASSTPEGGETQYF

D gene: -
V gene: TRBV7-3
clone size: -
J gene: TRBJ2-3
CDR3 length: 13
CDR3 DNA: TGTGCCAGCAGCTCCGGCTTCACAGATACGCAGTATTTT
CDR3 protein: CASSSGFTDTQYF